This T cell receptor (beta chain) was recorded in a study of cytomegalovirus exposure and HLA in healthy donors. Whole-study findings and limits: TRBV6-2, TRBV6-3 and other indistinguishable V segments were excluded. For most TCR beta V segments, an earlier analysis put the productive rate at about 87% or about 30% of the time.

A multiplex PCR was run with 60 Vbeta primers and 13 Jbeta primers. Generated by immunoSEQ multiplex PCR, the TCRdb table keeps only in-frame clones and is missing some. The table lists around 99,000 clones, 73% of them singletons. A note on this clone: Antigen unknown.

Germline lookup yields CDR1 LNHNV and CDR2 YYDKDF (reference sequence). This CDR3 region has 15 residues. V lost 5 bases and J lost 4; bases outside the gene matches: 11. The clonotype originates from a middle-aged man in good health and CMV-seronegative. Sequencing was performed on PBMCs. The V gene is TRBV15, the J gene TRBJ2-7; 7 bases agree with TRBD1. The CDR3 nucleotides read TGTGCCACCAGCCCCAGCCGGGACAGACTATACGAGCAGTACTTC. Translating it yields CATSPSRDRLYEQYF.